Listed below are T cell receptor beta chains from one sample, sequenced in a study of T cell responses to AZD1222 COVID-19 vaccine. The protocol was immunoSEQ multiplex PCR, while the TCRdb copy is restricted to in-frame clones and leaves out a portion. The profile shows under 150,000 clones, roughly 87% of them singletons. This specimen consisted of peripheral blood, obtained 28 days after the second AZD1222 dose. Every receptor here comes from an adult who received the AZD1222 COVID-19 vaccine. CDR3s include the opening cysteine and the closing phenylalanine or tryptophan. A D gene is named only where the DNA matches it firmly. Not every row has a clone size; where given, it reads once, few, many or a size class.

J: TRBJ1-2
size: -
V: TRBV18
D: -
CDR3: CASSPSAQDGYTF
DNA: TGTGCCAGCTCCCCCTCTGCCCAGGATGGCTACACCTTC

J: TRBJ1-2
size: -
V: TRBV6-1
D: -
CDR3: CASSEAGDYGYTF
DNA: TGTGCCAGCAGTGAAGCCGGCGACTATGGCTACACCTTC

J: TRBJ2-7
size: -
V: TRBV5-8
D: TRBD1
CDR3: CASSYRTGSHSYEQYF
DNA: TGTGCCAGCAGCTATAGGACAGGATCGCACTCCTACGAGCAGTACTTC

J: TRBJ1-2
size: -
V: TRBV14
D: -
CDR3: CASSPGRYYGYTF
DNA: TGTGCCAGCAGCCCGGGACGGTACTATGGCTACACCTTC

J: TRBJ2-3
size: -
V: TRBV7-2
D: -
CDR3: CASSPGRLSTDTQYF
DNA: TGTGCCAGCAGCCCTGGACGGCTTAGCACAGATACGCAGTATTTT

J: TRBJ2-5
size: -
V: TRBV28
D: -
CDR3: CASSFDGGYQETQYF
DNA: TGTGCCAGCAGTTTTGACGGGGGATACCAAGAGACCCAGTACTTC

J: TRBJ2-1
size: -
V: TRBV10-2
D: TRBD2
CDR3: CASGPHRGGGHQGIHNEQFF
DNA: TGCGCCAGCGGCCCACACCGGGGGGGTGGCCACCAGGGAATACACAATGAGCAGTTCTTC

J: TRBJ1-1
size: -
V: TRBV4-3
D: -
CDR3: CASSPRAGGETTEAFF
DNA: TGCGCCAGCAGCCCGAGGGCCGGGGGCGAGACCACTGAAGCTTTCTTT

J: TRBJ1-4
size: -
V: TRBV4-3
D: TRBD1
CDR3: CASSQMAGTGGEKLFF
DNA: TGCGCCAGCAGCCAAATGGCTGGGACAGGGGGCGAAAAACTGTTTTTT

J: TRBJ1-1
size: -
V: TRBV5-1
D: -
CDR3: CASSFEKNTEAFF
DNA: TGCGCCAGCAGCTTTGAAAAGAACACTGAAGCTTTCTTT

J: TRBJ1-6
size: -
V: TRBV19
D: TRBD1
CDR3: CASSYIPGQGVSPLHF
DNA: TGTGCCAGTAGCTATATACCGGGACAGGGGGTTTCACCCCTCCACTTT

J: TRBJ2-1
size: once
V: TRBV18
D: -
CDR3: CASSPALNSYNEQFF
DNA: TGTGCCAGCTCACCAGCACTAAACTCCTACAATGAGCAGTTCTTC